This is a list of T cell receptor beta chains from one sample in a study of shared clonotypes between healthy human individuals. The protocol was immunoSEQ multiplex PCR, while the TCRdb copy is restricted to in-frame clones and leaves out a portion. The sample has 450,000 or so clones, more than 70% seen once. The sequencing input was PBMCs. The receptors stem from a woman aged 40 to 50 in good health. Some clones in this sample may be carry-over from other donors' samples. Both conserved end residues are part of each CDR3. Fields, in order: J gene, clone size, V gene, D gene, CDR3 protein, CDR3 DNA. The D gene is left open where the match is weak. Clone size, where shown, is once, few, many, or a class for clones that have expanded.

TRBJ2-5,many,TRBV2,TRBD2,CASSDPRVAGGETQYF,TGTGCCAGCAGTGACCCCCGGGTAGCGGGAGGTGAGACCCAGTACTTC
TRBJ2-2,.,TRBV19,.,CASRVRQATGELFF,TGTGCCAGTAGGGTAAGACAGGCTACCGGGGAGCTGTTTTTT
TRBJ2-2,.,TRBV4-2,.,CASSRPLDGSGTGELFF,TGTGCCAGCAGCCGGCCTCTGGACGGGAGTGGGACCGGGGAGCTGTTTTTT
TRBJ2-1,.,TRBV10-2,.,CASSKSSNNEQFF,TGCGCCAGCAGCAAATCCTCGAACAATGAGCAGTTCTTC
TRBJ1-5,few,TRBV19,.,CASSEGQLSNQPQHF,TGTGCCAGTAGTGAAGGACAGCTTAGCAATCAGCCCCAGCATTTT
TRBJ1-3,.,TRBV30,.,CAWSGRNTIYF,TGTGCCTGGAGTGGGCGAAACACCATATATTTT
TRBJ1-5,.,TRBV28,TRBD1,CASWAGQGLNQPQHF,TGTGCCAGCTGGGCGGGACAGGGCCTCAATCAGCCCCAGCATTTT
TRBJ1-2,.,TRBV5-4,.,CASSLQDTYGYTF,TGTGCCAGCAGCTTGCAGGATACCTATGGCTACACCTTC
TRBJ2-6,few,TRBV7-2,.,CASSHISGANVLTF,TGTGCCAGCAGCCATATCTCTGGGGCCAACGTCCTGACTTTC
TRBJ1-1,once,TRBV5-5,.,CASSLTWTEAFF,TGTGCCAGCAGCCTGACTTGGACTGAAGCTTTCTTT
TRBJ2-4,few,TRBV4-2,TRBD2,CASSQGGSKNIQYF,TGTGCCAGCAGCCAGGGGGGGTCCAAAAACATTCAGTACTTC
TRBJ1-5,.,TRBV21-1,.,CASLNQPQHF,TGTGCCAGCCTTAATCAGCCCCAGCATTTT
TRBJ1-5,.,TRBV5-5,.,CASSAHRGRDQPQHF,TGTGCCAGCAGCGCCCACCGGGGTAGGGATCAGCCCCAGCATTTT
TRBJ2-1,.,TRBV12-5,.,CASGMDARVSEQFF,TGTGCTAGTGGTATGGACGCGAGGGTATCTGAGCAGTTCTTC
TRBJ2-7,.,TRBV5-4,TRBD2,CASSLETSGHEQYF,TGTGCCAGCAGCTTGGAAACTAGCGGCCACGAGCAGTACTTC
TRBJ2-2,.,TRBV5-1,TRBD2,CASSLVTTAGAGELFF,TGCGCCAGCAGCTTGGTGACTACCGCGGGGGCCGGGGAGCTGTTTTTT
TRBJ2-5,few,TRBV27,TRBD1,CASSLLGQGRETQYF,TGTGCCAGCAGTTTACTGGGACAGGGACGAGAGACCCAGTACTTC
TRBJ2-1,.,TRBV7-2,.,CASSLQRARAEQFF,TGTGCCAGCAGCTTACAAAGGGCCCGGGCTGAGCAGTTCTTC
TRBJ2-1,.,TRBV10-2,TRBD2,CASMWASGPPYNEQFF,TGCGCCAGCATGTGGGCTAGCGGTCCTCCCTACAATGAGCAGTTCTTC
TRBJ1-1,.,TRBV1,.,CTSSQDPTANTEAFF,TGCACCAGCAGCCAAGATCCGACAGCCAACACTGAAGCTTTCTTT
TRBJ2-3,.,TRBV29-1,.,CSVAEGTDTQYF,TGCAGCGTTGCCGAGGGCACAGATACGCAGTATTTT
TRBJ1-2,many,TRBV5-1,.,CASSSDGDAVFYGYTF,TGCGCCAGCAGCTCCGACGGAGATGCCGTCTTCTATGGCTACACCTTC